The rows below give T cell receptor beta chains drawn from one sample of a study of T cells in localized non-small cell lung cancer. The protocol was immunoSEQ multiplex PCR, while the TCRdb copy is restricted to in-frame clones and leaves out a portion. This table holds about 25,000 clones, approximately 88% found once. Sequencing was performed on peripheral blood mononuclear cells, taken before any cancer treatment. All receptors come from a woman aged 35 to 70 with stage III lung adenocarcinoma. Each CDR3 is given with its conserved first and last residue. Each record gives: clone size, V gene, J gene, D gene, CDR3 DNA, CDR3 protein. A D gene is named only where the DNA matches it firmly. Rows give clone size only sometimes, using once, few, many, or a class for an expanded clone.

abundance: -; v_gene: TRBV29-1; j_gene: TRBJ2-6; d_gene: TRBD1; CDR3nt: TGCAGCGTTCAGAGGACAGGCGGCTCTGGGGCCAACGTCCTGACTTTC; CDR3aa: CSVQRTGGSGANVLTF
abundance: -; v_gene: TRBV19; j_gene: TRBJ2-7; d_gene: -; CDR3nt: TGTGCCAGTAGCAATGCGGGCTACGAGCAGTACTTC; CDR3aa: CASSNAGYEQYF
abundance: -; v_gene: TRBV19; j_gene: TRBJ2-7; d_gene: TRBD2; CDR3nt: TGTGCCAGTAGTACCTATCTGGCTAGCGGCTACGAGCAGTACTTC; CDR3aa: CASSTYLASGYEQYF
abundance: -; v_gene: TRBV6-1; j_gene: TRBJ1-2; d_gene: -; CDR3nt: TGTGCCAGCACCGGGGGAGTTCCGGGGGACTATGGCTACACCTTC; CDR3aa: CASTGGVPGDYGYTF
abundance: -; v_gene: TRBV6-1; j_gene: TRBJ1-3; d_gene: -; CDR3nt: TGTGCCAGCAGTGATGGTGTTTCTGGAAACACCATATATTTT; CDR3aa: CASSDGVSGNTIYF
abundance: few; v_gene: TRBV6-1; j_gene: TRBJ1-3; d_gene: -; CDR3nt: TGTGCCAGCAGTGACGGAATCTCTGGAAACACCATATATTTT; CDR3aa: CASSDGISGNTIYF
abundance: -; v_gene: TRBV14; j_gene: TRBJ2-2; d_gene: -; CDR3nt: TGTGCCAGCAGCGTTGCAGGGATTATCGGGGAGCTGTTTTTT; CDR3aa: CASSVAGIIGELFF
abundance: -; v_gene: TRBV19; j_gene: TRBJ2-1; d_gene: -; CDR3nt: TGTGCCAGTATCTGGCAAGGGGGCTCCTACAATGAGCAGTTCTTC; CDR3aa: CASIWQGGSYNEQFF
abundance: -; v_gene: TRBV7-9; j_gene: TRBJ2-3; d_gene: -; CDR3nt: TGTGCCAGCGGGATTTCAAATACGCAGTATTTT; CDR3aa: CASGISNTQYF
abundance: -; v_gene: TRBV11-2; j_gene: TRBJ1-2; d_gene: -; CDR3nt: TGTGCCAGCAGCTTAGCGGGAGACAACTATGGCTACACCTTC; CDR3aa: CASSLAGDNYGYTF
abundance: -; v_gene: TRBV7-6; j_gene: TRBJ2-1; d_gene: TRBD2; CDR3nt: TGTGCCAGCAGCTTAGTGGGGACTAGCGAGCAGTTCTTC; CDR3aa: CASSLVGTSEQFF
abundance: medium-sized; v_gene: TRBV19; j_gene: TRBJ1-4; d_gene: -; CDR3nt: TGTGCCAGTAAGGCGGGCACAACTAATGAAAAACTGTTTTTT; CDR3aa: CASKAGTTNEKLFF
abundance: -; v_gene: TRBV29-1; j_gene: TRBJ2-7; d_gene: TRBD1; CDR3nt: TGCAGCGTTTACAGGGGAACGAGCGAGCAGTACTTC; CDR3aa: CSVYRGTSEQYF
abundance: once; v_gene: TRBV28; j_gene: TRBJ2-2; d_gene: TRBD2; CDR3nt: TGTGCCAGCCAGATTAGCGGGGGGGCAATCGGGGAGCTGTTTTTT; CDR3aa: CASQISGGAIGELFF
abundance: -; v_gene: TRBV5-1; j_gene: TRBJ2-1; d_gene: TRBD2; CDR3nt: TGCGCCAGCAGCTCAGGGACTAGCGGGAGGGCCGCGGAAGGAGAGCAGTTCTTC; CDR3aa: CASSSGTSGRAAEGEQFF
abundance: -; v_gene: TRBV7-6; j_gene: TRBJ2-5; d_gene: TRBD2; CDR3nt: TGTGCCAGCAGCACGTCTAGCGGGAGGACAGAGACCCAGTACTTC; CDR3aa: CASSTSSGRTETQYF
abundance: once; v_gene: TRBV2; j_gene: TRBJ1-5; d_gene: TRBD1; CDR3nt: TGTGCCAGCGGGACAGGGCGTAATCAGCCCCAGCATTTT; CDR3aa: CASGTGRNQPQHF
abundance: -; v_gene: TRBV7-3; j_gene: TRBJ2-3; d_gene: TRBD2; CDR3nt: TGTGCCAGCAGCTTATGGACTAGCGGAAGCACAGATACGCAGTATTTT; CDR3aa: CASSLWTSGSTDTQYF
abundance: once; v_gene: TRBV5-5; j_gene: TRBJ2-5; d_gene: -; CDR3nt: TGTGCCAGCAGCTACCGACTAGTTGGGATGCAAGAGACCCAGTACTTC; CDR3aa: CASSYRLVGMQETQYF
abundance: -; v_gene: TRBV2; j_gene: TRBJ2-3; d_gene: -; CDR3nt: TGTGCCAGCAGTGACAGGGCGAGGACAGATACGCAGTATTTT; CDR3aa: CASSDRARTDTQYF
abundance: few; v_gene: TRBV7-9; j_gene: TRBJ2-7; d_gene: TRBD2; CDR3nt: TGTGCCAGCAGCTTAGGGGAGGGGTCCTACGAGCAGTACTTC; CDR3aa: CASSLGEGSYEQYF
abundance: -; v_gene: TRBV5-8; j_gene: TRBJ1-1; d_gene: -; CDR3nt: TGTGCCAGCAGCTGGATGGGGGAAGCTTTCTTT; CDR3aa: CASSWMGEAFF
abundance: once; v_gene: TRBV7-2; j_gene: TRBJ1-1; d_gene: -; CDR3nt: TGTGCCAGCAGCTCTAACAGGCGCACTGAAGCTTTCTTT; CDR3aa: CASSSNRRTEAFF
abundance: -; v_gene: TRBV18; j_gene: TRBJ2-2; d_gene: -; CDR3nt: TGTGCCAGCTCATCGTCTCCACAGGGTATTACCGGGGAGCTGTTTTTT; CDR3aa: CASSSSPQGITGELFF
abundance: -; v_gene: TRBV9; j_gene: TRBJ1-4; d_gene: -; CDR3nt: TGTGCCAGCAGCTCCATGAAGGGGGATGAAAAACTGTTTTTT; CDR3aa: CASSSMKGDEKLFF
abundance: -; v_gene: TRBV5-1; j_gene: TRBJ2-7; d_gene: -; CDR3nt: TGCGCCAGCAGCGGGGCAGTCGCCTACGAGCAGTACTTC; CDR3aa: CASSGAVAYEQYF
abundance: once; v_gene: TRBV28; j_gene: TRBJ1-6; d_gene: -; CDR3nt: TGTGCCAGCAGTACATGGACTCGAGCGGAAAATTCACCCCTCCACTTT; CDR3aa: CASSTWTRAENSPLHF
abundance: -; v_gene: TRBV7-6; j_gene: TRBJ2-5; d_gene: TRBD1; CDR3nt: TGTGCCAGCAGCCCCCGACAGGGAACCCGGGCCCGGCAAGAGACCCAGTACTTC; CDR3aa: CASSPRQGTRARQETQYF
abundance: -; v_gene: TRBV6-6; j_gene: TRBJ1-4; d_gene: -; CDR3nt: TGTGGGGTGGGGTATGATGAAAAACTGTTTTTT; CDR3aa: CGVGYDEKLFF
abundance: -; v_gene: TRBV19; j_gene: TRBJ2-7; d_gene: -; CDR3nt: TGTGCCAGTAGTACGACAAGCTACTACGAGCAGTACTTC; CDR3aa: CASSTTSYYEQYF
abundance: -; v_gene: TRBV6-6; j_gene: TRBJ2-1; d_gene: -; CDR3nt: TGTGCCAGCAGCGCTAGCGGAGGGGGGGGTAATGAGCAGTTCTTC; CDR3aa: CASSASGGGGNEQFF
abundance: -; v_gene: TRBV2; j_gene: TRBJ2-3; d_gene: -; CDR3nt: TGTGCCAGCAGTGATACGGGATACAGCACAGATACGCAGTATTTT; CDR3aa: CASSDTGYSTDTQYF
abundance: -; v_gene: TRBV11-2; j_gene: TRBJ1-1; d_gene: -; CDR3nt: TGTGCCAGCAGCGCCGCAGGTAGGGTGGGGACTGAAGCTTTCTTT; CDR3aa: CASSAAGRVGTEAFF
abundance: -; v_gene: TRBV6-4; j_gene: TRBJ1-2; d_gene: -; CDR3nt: TGTGCCAGCAGTGACGGACCAGGGGCAGGGGGCTACACCTTC; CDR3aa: CASSDGPGAGGYTF
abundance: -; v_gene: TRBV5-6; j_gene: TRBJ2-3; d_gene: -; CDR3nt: TGTGCCAGCAGCTTCAGTGGCCTCACAGATACGCAGTATTTT; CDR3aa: CASSFSGLTDTQYF
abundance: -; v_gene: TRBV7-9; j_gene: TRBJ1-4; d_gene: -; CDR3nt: TGTGCCAGCGCACCTCTCATATCAACTAATGAAAAACTGTTTTTT; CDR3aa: CASAPLISTNEKLFF
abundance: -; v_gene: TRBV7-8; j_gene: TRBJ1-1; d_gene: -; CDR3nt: TGTGCCAGCAGCTTAAGAGGCACCATGAACACTGAAGCTTTCTTT; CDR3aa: CASSLRGTMNTEAFF
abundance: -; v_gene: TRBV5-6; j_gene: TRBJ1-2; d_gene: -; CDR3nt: TGCGCCAGCAAGGGGGGGCGGGCTTCTAACTATGGCTACACCTTC; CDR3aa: CASKGGRASNYGYTF
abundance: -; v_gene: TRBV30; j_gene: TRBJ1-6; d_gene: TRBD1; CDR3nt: TGTGCCTGGGCCGATCGGACAGGAGTTTCACCCCTCCACTTT; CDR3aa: CAWADRTGVSPLHF
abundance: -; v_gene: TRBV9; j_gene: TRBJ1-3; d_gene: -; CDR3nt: TGTGCCAGCAGCGACCCCCAGAGCTACTCTGGAAACACCATATATTTT; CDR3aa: CASSDPQSYSGNTIYF
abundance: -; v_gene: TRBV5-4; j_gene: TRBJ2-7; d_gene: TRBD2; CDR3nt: TGTGCCAGCAGGGACGACGGTCGGGGGGCCTACGAGCAGTACTTC; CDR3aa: CASRDDGRGAYEQYF
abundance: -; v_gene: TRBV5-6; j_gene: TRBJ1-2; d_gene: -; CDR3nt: TGTGCCAGCAGCCCGCTAGCCCAAACACACTATGGCTACACCTTC; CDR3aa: CASSPLAQTHYGYTF
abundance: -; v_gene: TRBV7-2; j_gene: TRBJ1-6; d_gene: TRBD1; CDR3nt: TGTGCCAGCAGCTTAGGGGACAGCCAAAATTCACCCCTCCACTTT; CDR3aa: CASSLGDSQNSPLHF
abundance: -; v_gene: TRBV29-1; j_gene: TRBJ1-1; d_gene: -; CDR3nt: TGCAGCGTTGTGGGGGGGGTTTCCCTGAGCACTGAAGCTTTCTTT; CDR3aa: CSVVGGVSLSTEAFF
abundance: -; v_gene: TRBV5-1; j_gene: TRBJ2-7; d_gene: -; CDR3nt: TGCGCCAGCAGCGAGGGGATCAGGGCCCGCTACGAGCAGTACTTC; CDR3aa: CASSEGIRARYEQYF
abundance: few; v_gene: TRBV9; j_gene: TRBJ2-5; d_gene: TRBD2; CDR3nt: TGTGCCAGCAGTTCTCTAGCGGGGCCCCAAGAGACCCAGTACTTC; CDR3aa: CASSSLAGPQETQYF
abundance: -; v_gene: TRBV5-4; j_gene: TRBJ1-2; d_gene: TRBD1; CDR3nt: TGTGCCAGCAGCTCGGAGGGGGCGCTTCAGGGCTACACCTTC; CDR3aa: CASSSEGALQGYTF
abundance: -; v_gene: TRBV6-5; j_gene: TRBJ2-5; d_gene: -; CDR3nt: TGTGCCAGCAGTTACCCCCCGGAGACCCAGTACTTC; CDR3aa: CASSYPPETQYF
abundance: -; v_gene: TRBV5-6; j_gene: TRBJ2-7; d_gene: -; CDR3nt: TGTGCCAGCAGCCCCCCCGCCGGGAACTCCTACGAGCAGTACTTC; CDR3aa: CASSPPAGNSYEQYF
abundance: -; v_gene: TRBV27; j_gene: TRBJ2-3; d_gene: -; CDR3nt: TGTGCCAGCAGTTCCCCAGATACGCAGTATTTT; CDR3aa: CASSSPDTQYF
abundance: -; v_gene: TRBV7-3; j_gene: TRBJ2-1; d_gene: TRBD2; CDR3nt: TGTGCCAGCAGCCTGGGGAGCGGGAGGGCAGGGGAGCAGTTCTTC; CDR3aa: CASSLGSGRAGEQFF
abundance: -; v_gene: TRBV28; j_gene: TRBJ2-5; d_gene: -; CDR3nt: TGTGCCAGCAGTTTACGGGGGGCCACCTTCCAAGAGACCCAGTACTTC; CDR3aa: CASSLRGATFQETQYF
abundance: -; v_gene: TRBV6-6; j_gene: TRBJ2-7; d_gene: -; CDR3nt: TGTGCCAGCAGTTTAGGGGGGGCCTCCTACGAGCAGTACTTC; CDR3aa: CASSLGGASYEQYF
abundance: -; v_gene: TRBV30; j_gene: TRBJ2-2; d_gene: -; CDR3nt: TGTGCCTGGAGTAATCTTGGAGCGAACACCGGGGAGCTGTTTTTT; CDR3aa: CAWSNLGANTGELFF
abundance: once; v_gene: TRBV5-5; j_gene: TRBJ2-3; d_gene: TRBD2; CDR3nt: TGTGCCAGCAGCCCAGGACTAGCGGGAGGGAGCACAGATACGCAGTATTTT; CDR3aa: CASSPGLAGGSTDTQYF
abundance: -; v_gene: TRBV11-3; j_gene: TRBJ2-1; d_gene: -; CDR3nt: TGTGCCAGCAGCTTATATGGGGGAGAGAATGAGCAGTTCTTC; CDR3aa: CASSLYGGENEQFF
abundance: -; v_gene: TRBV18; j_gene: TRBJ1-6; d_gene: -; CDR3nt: TGTGCCAGCTCACCACTCCAACAGCAGAGCTCCTATAATTCACCCCTCCACTTT; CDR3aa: CASSPLQQQSSYNSPLHF
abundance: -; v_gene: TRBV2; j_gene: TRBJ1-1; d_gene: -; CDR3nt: TGTGCCAGCAGTATAGGGGCTGAAGCTTTCTTT; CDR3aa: CASSIGAEAFF
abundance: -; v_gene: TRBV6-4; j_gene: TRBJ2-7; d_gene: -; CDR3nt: TGTGCCAGCAGAAAAAGATATTTCTACGAGCAGTACTTC; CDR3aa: CASRKRYFYEQYF